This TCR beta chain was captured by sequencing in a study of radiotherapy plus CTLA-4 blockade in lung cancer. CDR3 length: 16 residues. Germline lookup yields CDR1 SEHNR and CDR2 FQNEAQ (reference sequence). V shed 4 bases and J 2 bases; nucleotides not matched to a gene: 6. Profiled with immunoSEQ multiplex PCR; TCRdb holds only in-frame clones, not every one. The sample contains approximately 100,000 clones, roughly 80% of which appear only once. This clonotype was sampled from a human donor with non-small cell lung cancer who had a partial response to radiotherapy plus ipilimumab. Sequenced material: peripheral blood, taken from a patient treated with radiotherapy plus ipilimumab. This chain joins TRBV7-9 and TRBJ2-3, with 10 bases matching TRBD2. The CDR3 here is CASSSLAGVPTDTQYF. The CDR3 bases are TGTGCCAGCAGCTCCCTAGCGGGAGTCCCCACAGATACGCAGTATTTT.